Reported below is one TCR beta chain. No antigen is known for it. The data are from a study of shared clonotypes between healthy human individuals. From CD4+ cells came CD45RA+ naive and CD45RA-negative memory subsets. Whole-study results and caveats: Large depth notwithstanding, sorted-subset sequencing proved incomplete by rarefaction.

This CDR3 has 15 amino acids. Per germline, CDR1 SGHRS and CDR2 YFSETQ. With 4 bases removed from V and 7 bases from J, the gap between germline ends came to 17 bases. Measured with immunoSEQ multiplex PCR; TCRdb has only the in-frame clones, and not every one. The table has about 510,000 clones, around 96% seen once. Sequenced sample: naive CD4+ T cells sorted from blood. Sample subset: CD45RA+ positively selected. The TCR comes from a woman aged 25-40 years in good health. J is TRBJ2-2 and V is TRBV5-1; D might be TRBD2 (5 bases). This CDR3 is CASSLKYGAGGELFF. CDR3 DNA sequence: TGCGCCAGCAGCCTGAAATACGGCGCGGGCGGGGAGCTGTTTTTT.